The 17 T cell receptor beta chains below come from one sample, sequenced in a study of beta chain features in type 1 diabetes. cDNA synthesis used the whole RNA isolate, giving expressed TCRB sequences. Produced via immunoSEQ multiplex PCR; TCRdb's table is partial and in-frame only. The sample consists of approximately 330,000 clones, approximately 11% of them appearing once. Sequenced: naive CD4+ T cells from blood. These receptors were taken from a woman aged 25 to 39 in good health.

The CDR3 nucleotides read TGTGCCAGCGGGACTAGCGAGAAAGAGACCCAGTACTTC. It is translated as CASGTSEKETQYF. V is TRBV18 and J is TRBJ2-5; 10 bases align to TRBD2. Germline assignment: CDR1 KGHSH and CDR2 LQKENI. Germline trimming cut 8 bases from V and 3 bases from J; bases unmatched to any gene: 3. The CDR3 is 13 residues long.

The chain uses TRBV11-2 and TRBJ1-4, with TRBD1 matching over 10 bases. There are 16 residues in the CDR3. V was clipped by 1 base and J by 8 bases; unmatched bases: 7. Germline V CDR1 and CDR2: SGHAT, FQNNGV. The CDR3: CASSLGDRGSGEKLFF. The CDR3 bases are TGTGCCAGCAGCTTAGGGGACAGGGGAAGTGGGGAAAAACTGTTTTTT. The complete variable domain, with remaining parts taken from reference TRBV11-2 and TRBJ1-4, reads EAGVAQSPRYKIIEKRQSVAFWCNPISGHATLYWYQQILGQGPKLLIQFQNNGVVDDSQLPKDRFSAERLKGVDSTLKIQPAKLEDSAVYLCASSLGDRGSGEKLFFGSGTQLSVL.

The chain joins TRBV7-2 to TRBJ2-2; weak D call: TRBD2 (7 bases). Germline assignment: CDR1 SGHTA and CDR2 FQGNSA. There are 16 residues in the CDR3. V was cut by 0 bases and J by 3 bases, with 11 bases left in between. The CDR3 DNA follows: TGTGCCAGCAGCTTAGCCGGGGGGCTGGACACCGGGGAGCTGTTTTTT. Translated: CASSLAGGLDTGELFF.

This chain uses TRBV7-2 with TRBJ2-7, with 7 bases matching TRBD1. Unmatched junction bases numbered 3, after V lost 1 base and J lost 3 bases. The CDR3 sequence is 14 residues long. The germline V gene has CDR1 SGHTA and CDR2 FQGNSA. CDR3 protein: CASSLGQGVYEQYF. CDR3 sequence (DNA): TGTGCCAGCAGCTTAGGGCAGGGGGTCTACGAGCAGTACTTC.

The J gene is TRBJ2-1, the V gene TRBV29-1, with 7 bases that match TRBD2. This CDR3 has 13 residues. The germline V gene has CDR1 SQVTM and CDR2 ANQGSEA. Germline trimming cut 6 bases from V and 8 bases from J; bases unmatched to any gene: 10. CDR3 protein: CSVLHVRGDEQFF. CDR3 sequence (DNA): TGCAGCGTCCTCCACGTCCGGGGGGATGAGCAGTTCTTC.

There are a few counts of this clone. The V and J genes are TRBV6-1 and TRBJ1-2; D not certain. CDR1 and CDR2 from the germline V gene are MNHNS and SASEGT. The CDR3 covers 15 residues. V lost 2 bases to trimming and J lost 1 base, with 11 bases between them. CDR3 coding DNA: TGTGCCAGCAGTGAAATGGCTGCGGATAACTATGGCTACACCTTC. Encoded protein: CASSEMAADNYGYTF.

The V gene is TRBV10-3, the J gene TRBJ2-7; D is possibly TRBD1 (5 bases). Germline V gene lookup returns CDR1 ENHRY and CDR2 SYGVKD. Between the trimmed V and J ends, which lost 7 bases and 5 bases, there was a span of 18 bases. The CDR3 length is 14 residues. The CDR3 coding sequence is TGTGCCATCAAACTACAGGCCGGTTCTCACGAGCAGTACTTC. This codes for CAIKLQAGSHEQYF.

This CDR3 reads CASSKLQGMAFF. CDR3 coding DNA: TGTGCCAGCAGCAAACTACAGGGGATGGCTTTCTTT. This chain links TRBV7-9 with TRBJ1-1, with TRBD1 identical over 7 bases. The CDR3 consists of 12 residues. J lost 11 bases, V lost 5 bases, and 8 bases had no gene match. Germline values: CDR1 SEHNR, CDR2 FQNEAQ (reference sequence).

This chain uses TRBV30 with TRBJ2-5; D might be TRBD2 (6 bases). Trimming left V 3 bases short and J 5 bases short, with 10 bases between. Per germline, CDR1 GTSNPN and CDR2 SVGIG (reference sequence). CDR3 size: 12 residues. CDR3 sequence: CAWRGGGETQYF. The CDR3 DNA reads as TGTGCCTGGAGGGGTGGAGGGGAGACCCAGTACTTC.

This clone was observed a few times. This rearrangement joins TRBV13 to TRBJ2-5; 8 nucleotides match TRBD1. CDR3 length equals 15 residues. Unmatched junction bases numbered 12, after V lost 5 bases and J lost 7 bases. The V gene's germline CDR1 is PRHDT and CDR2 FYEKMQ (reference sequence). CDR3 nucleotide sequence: TGTGCCAGCAGCGATGGGACAGGTGGAGGGAGGACCCAGTACTTC. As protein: CASSDGTGGGRTQYF.

CDR3 DNA: TGTGCCAGCTCACGGCGCAACTCGGGCCGCCCTACCGAGGGCTACGAGCAGTACTTC. This codes for CASSRRNSGRPTEGYEQYF. The chain has TRBV18 and TRBJ2-7, with D perhaps TRBD2 (5 bases). With 4 bases removed from V and 3 bases from J, the gap between germline ends came to 28 bases. Germline loops: CDR1 KGHSH, CDR2 LQKENI. This CDR3 has 19 residues.

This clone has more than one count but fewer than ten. CDR3 bases: TGTGCCAGCAGCTTAGGATCCCGGGACTTAAGTTTGGGTGAGCAGTTCTTC. Translating it yields CASSLGSRDLSLGEQFF. The rearrangement uses TRBV7-9 and TRBJ2-1; a weak D match, TRBD2 (6 bases). Germline CDR1 and CDR2: SEHNR and FQNEAQ (reference sequence). The germline V and J ends were trimmed by 1 base and 9 bases, with 22 bases remaining between them. The CDR3 contains 17 residues.

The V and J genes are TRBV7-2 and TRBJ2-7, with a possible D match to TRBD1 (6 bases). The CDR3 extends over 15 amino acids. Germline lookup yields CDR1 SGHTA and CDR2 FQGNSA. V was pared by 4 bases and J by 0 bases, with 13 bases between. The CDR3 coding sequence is TGTGCCAGCAGCTCCCGACAGGCCCTCTCCTACGAGCAGTACTTC. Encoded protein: CASSSRQALSYEQYF.

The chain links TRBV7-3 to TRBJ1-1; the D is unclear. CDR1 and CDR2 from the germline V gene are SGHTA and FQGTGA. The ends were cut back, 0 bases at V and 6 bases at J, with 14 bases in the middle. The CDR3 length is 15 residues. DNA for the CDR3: TGTGCCAGCAGCTTAACCGGTCGTTCTCGAGCTGAAGCTTTCTTT. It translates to CASSLTGRSRAEAFF.

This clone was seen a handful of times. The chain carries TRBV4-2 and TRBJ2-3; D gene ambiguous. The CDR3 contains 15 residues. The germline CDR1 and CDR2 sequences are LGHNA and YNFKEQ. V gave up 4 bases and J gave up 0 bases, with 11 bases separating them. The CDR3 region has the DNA TGTGCCAGCAGCCCCCAGTCCCAGAGCACAGATACGCAGTATTTT. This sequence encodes CASSPQSQSTDTQYF.

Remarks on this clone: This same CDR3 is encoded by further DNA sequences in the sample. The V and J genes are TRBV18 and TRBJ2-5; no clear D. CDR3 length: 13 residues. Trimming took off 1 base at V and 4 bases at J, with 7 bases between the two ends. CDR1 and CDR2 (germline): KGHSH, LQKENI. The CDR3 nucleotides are TGTGCCAGCTCACCACGAGGTGGAGAGACCCAGTACTTC. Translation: CASSPRGGETQYF.

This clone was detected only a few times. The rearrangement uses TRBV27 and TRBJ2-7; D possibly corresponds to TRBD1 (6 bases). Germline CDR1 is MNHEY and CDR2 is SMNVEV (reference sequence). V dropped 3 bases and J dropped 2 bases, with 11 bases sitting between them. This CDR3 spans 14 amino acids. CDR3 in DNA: TGTGCCAGCAGTTTCACAGGGTCGACCTACGAGCAGTACTTC. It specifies CASSFTGSTYEQYF.